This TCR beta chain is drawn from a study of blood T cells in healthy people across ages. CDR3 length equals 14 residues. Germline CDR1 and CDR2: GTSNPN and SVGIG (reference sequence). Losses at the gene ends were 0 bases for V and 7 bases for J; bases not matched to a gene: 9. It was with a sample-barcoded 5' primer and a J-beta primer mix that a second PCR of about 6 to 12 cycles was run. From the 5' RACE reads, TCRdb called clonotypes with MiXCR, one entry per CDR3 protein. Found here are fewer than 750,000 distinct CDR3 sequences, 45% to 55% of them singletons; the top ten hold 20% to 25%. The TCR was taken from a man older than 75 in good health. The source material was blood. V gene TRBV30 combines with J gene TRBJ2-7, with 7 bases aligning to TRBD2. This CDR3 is CAWSVRLAWSEQYF. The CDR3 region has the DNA TGTGCCTGGAGTGTGAGACTAGCTTGGTCGGAGCAGTACTTC.